These 10 T cell receptor beta chains were sequenced from one sample in a study of OX40 agonist ivuxolimab in advanced cancers. Profiled with immunoSEQ multiplex PCR; TCRdb holds only in-frame clones, not every one. The top ten clones hold approximately 8.1% of a sample with around 38,000 clones, less than 85% of them seen once. The source material was CD4+ or CD8+ T cells sorted from blood, sampled in a trial of the OX40 agonist ivuxolimab. The receptors originated from an adult with an advanced solid tumor such as melanoma, head and neck, liver or kidney cancer.

V is TRBV2 and J is TRBJ2-1; the D is unclear. Trimming left V 3 bases short and J 10 bases short, with 7 bases between. This CDR3 comprises 11 residues. Germline V gene data show CDR1 as SNHLY and CDR2 as FYNNEI. The CDR3 coding sequence is TGTGCCAGCAGTGATCTAGGGGAGCAGTTCTTC. This translates into CASSDLGEQFF.

This sequence joins TRBV19 and TRBJ1-6; possibly TRBD1 for D (6 bases). The germline V gene encodes CDR1 LNHDA and CDR2 SQIVND (reference sequence). The CDR3 is 15 residues long. The V end was cut by 4 bases, the J end by 4 bases, with 11 bases between. The CDR3 DNA reads as TGTGCCAGTAGTAAGGGGGAATTGTATAATTCACCCCTCCACTTT. Its translation: CASSKGELYNSPLHF. Using reference TRBV19 and TRBJ1-6 for the parts outside the CDR3, the full variable domain is DGGITQSPKYLFRKEGQNVTLSCEQNLNHDAMYWYRQDPGQGLRLIYYSQIVNDFQKGDIAEGYSVSREKKESFPLTVTSAQKNPTAFYLCASSKGELYNSPLHFGNGTRLTVT.

This chain links TRBV10-1 with TRBJ1-3; D ambiguous. In germline, CDR1 is WNHNN, CDR2 SYGVQD (reference sequence). V shed 2 bases and J shed 2 bases, with 4 bases lying between them. The CDR3 totals 13 residues. CDR3 residues: CASSEQAGNTIYF. The CDR3 nucleotides read TGCGCCAGCAGTGAGCAGGCTGGAAACACCATATATTTT.

Only one count was recorded for this clone. This chain links TRBV7-2 with TRBJ2-5; D gene ambiguous. The CDR3 contains 15 residues. Trimming shortened V by 2 bases and J by 0 bases, and 10 bases separated the two germline ends. Germline V lookup: CDR1 SGHTA, CDR2 FQGNSA. The CDR3 DNA sequence: TGTGCCAGCAGCTTAAGTGTCAGCCACCAAGAGACCCAGTACTTC. Encoded protein: CASSLSVSHQETQYF.

The V call is TRBV9, the J call TRBJ1-5; D remains ambiguous. CDR3 length: 15 amino acids. The V end was cut by 3 bases, the J end by 0 bases, with 10 bases between. Germline-derived CDR1 and CDR2 are SGDLS and YYNGEE. CDR3 bases: TGTGCCAGCAGCGAGTCGTCTAATAGCAATCAGCCCCAGCATTTT. Amino acids: CASSESSNSNQPQHF.

The V call is TRBV4-2, the J call TRBJ2-7, with 10 bases matching TRBD2. This CDR3 has 14 residues. The V gene's germline CDR1 is LGHNA and CDR2 YNFKEQ. V trimming: 0 bases; J trimming: 12 bases; junction bases outside the gene matches: 8. CDR3 region: CASSQDLAGAPVYF. CDR3 coding DNA: TGTGCCAGCAGCCAAGATCTAGCGGGAGCCCCGGTGTACTTC.

J is TRBJ2-1 and V is TRBV4-3, with 12 nucleotides matching TRBD2. The germline CDR1 and CDR2 sequences are LGHNA and YSLEER. Trimming took 5 bases from V and 7 from J; bases not matched to a gene: 9. The CDR3 length is 16 residues. The CDR3 sequence: CASSGRLAGDFNEQFF. In DNA, the CDR3 is TGCGCCAGCAGCGGAAGACTAGCGGGAGATTTTAATGAGCAGTTCTTC.

The chain recombines TRBV5-1 with TRBJ2-5, with D unclear. The CDR3 spans 14 residues. Trimming took 1 base from V and 4 from J, leaving 11 bases between them. Germline V gene data show CDR1 as SGHRS and CDR2 as YFSETQ. The CDR3 sequence is CASSLSQKGETQYF. The CDR3 nucleotides read TGCGCCAGCAGCTTGTCCCAGAAGGGAGAGACCCAGTACTTC.

The chain employs TRBV11-2 and TRBJ2-1, with D perhaps matching TRBD2 (6 bases). Trimming removed 1 base from V and 9 bases from J, with 10 bases in between. Germline values: CDR1 SGHAT, CDR2 FQNNGV. CDR3 length: 13 residues. CDR3 bases: TGTGCCAGCAGCTTAGTGGTGGAGGGTGAGCAGTTCTTC. Amino acid sequence: CASSLVVEGEQFF.

The chain joins TRBV7-9 to TRBJ2-1; no definite D call. With 3 bases removed from V and 1 base from J, the gap between germline ends came to 7 bases. The CDR3 has 14 amino acids. Per germline, CDR1 SEHNR and CDR2 FQNEAQ (reference sequence). In nucleotides, the CDR3 is TGTGCCAGCAGCTTGTCCAATTCCTACAATGAGCAGTTCTTC. The encoded protein is CASSLSNSYNEQFF.